This TCR beta chain derives from a study of blood T cells in healthy people across ages. CDR1 is ENHRY, CDR2 SYGVKD, per germline. This CDR3 comprises 12 residues. V was clipped by 11 bases and J by 11 bases; unmatched bases: 14. For the second PCR, which ran for about 7 to 11 cycles, a sample-barcoded 5' primer and a J-beta primer mix were used. Each CDR3 protein is one row after TCRdb ran MiXCR on the 5' RACE reads. The sample comprises some 880,000 distinct CDR3 sequences, under 40% of which are singletons, and 13% rests with the top ten. The clonotype was recovered from a man in his late teens or twenties in good health. The sequenced material came from blood. The rearrangement uses TRBV10-3 and TRBJ2-5, with TRBD2 matching 7 bases. The CDR3 loop is CAGAGTNNEQYF. DNA of the CDR3: TGTGCCGGAGCGGGGACCAACAATGAGCAGTACTTC.